The rows below give T cell receptor beta chains drawn from one sample of a study of response to subunit inactivated influenza vaccine. From the RT-PCR reads, TCRdb called clonotypes with MiXCR, one entry per CDR3 protein. This sample yields 630,000 or so distinct CDR3 sequences, of which around 14% are seen a single time; roughly 10% belongs to the top ten. The specimen comprised PBMCs from blood, sampled roughly 13 days after vaccination. Every receptor here comes from a man aged 50 to 59 who received an inactivated influenza vaccine. Both conserved end residues are part of each CDR3.

v_call	j_call	cdr3_aa
TRBV5-1	TRBJ2-1	CASSLAQPNEQFF
TRBV15	TRBJ2-1	CATSKPGTSGSLANEQFF
TRBV11-2	TRBJ2-1	CASSSLAVYNEQFF
TRBV29-1	TRBJ1-1	CSSTGGLNTEAFF
TRBV5-1	TRBJ1-4	CASSLAAGDEKLFF
TRBV12-3/TRBV12-4	TRBJ1-3	CASRSTGLANTIYF
TRBV5-1	TRBJ2-1	CASSLGFNNEQFF
TRBV12-3/TRBV12-4	TRBJ1-4	CALSSGQGLLQGVEKLFF
TRBV20-1	TRBJ2-3	CSARPRGTLGTDTQYF
TRBV20-1	TRBJ2-7	CSARRLADYEQYF
TRBV5-1	TRBJ2-7	CASSSAQGSYEQYF
TRBV20-1	TRBJ1-2	CSAPPRDLYGYTF
TRBV3-1	TRBJ2-7	CASSPGIIARVHEQYF
TRBV28	TRBJ1-4	CASSFSRQPNEKLFF
TRBV20-1	TRBJ2-1	CSARGSYNEQFF
TRBV20-1	TRBJ1-5	CSARDRRAGQGAQHF
TRBV2	TRBJ1-5	CASSVRTGFNQPQHF
TRBV4-3	TRBJ2-3	CASSLVLGGGTDTQYF
TRBV12-3/TRBV12-4	TRBJ2-1	CASTPGGLAGNEQFF
TRBV10-3	TRBJ1-1	CAIRPRSQGDTEAFF
TRBV15	TRBJ2-1	CATSRVRDTRNEQFF
TRBV11-1	TRBJ1-3	CASSSSATGKLTGNTIYF
TRBV28	TRBJ1-5	CASSPSGTGVNQPQHF
TRBV3-1	TRBJ2-2	CASSHLAELAVLPNTGELFF
TRBV7-2	TRBJ2-5	CASSLVDRAYQETQYF
TRBV20-1	TRBJ2-1	CSARDPWGPRGNEQFF
TRBV3-1	TRBJ2-1	CASSQDSGTSRYNEQFF
TRBV4-2	TRBJ2-5	CASSQGLLDREETQYF
TRBV28	TRBJ2-7	CASTAGLASEQYF
TRBV7-2	TRBJ2-3	CASSGQNPDTHYF
TRBV28	TRBJ2-1	CASSYRLEAGNEQFF
TRBV20-1	TRBJ1-2	CSAREQRRGGYTF
TRBV29-1	TRBJ2-5	CSVAGDKETQYF
TRBV2	TRBJ1-1	CASSEGQGPRRAEAFF
TRBV7-7	TRBJ2-2	CASSLGGIRTGELFF
TRBV5-6	TRBJ1-1	CASSPVAGLNTEAFF
TRBV4-3	TRBJ2-2	CASSRSHRDRYTGELFF
TRBV20-1	TRBJ2-3	CSALGLAGGSSTDTQYF
TRBV28	TRBJ2-1	CASSHPQTNEREDGNEQFF
TRBV4-3	TRBJ1-2	CASSQVGRTDYGYTF
TRBV7-9	TRBJ1-4	CASSLGLQGTNEKLFF
TRBV5-5	TRBJ2-7	CASSPHPGVSQYEQYF
TRBV4-3	TRBJ2-7	CASSQGLTPTGRGFYEQYF
TRBV5-1	TRBJ1-5	CASSTGEPNQPQHF
TRBV3-1	TRBJ2-6	CASSQGGTVFSGANVLTF
TRBV4-3	TRBJ2-2	CASSQRTGGGPGELFF
TRBV5-1	TRBJ2-5	CASSSGTVLRQETQYF
TRBV6-2/TRBV6-3	TRBJ1-1	CASARVGSEAFF
TRBV7-9	TRBJ2-5	CASSLEPVDGETQYF
TRBV20-1	TRBJ2-7	CSARSNVVEQYF
TRBV24-1	TRBJ2-5	CATSDSSYRAGETQYF
TRBV20-1	TRBJ2-1	CSASKGLAGGRSSYNEQFF
TRBV7-7	TRBJ2-3	CASSPDRVMTDTQYF